This TCR beta chain was captured in a study of immune heterogeneity within non-small cell lung tumors. Study at large: Among the tumors, several were squamous cell carcinomas, about 10 were non-squamous carcinomas and 1 was not otherwise specified.

In a multiplex PCR, 32 V and 13 J primers amplified TCR beta CDR3. TCRdb re-derived calls from the multiplex PCR reads in MiXCR, one entry per CDR3 protein. The data hold approximately 21,000 distinct CDR3 sequences, with less than 35% observed a single time. Per sample, 450 to 600 ng of bulk tumor genomic DNA was the template used. Spaced far apart, several biopsies were taken from each primary tumor during surgery. Undergoing curative surgery were patients whose non-small cell lung cancer was untreated and newly diagnosed. Having surgery with curative intent, the donors were patients newly diagnosed with non-small cell lung cancer. V lost 6 bases and J 2 bases, leaving 17 bases between the germline ends. The V gene's germline CDR1 is SGHAT and CDR2 FQNNGV. The CDR3 is made up of 16 amino acids. The table lists this clonotype with a few counts.

The sample was lung tumor tissue. V is TRBV11-2 and J is TRBJ1-3; a possible D gene is TRBD1 (6 bases). The sequence was obtained from a man in his forties with non-small cell lung cancer. The CDR3 loop is CASSPIKGDAGNTIYF. The CDR3 DNA reads as TGTGCCAGCAGTCCCATTAAGGGGGATGCTGGAAACACCATATATTTT.